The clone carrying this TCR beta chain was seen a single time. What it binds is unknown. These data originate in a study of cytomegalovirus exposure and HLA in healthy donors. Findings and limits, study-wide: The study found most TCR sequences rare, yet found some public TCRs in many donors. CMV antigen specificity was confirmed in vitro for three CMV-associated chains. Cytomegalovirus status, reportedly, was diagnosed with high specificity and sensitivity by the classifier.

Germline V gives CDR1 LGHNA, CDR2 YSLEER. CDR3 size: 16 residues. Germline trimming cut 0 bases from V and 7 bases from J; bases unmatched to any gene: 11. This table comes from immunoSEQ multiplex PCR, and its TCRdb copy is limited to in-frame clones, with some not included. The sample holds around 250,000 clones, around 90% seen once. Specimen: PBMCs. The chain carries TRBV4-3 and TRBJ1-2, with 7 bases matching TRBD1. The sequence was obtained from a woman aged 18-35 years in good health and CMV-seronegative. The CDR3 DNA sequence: TGCGCCAGCAGCCAAGACTCTGCGACAGGGACTTTTGGCTACACCTTC. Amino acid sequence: CASSQDSATGTFGYTF.